The 25 T cell receptor beta chains below all came from one sample that was sequenced in a study of long-term antiretroviral therapy in people with HIV. Sequencing relied on immunoSEQ assay v3.0, run at survey level. Method: immunoSEQ multiplex PCR; TCRdb's copy keeps in-frame clones and lacks some. The data show roughly 28,000 clones, 70% to 90% seen once. The specimen comprised unsorted PBMCs, sampled approximately 2.7 years after starting antiretroviral therapy. The origin of the receptors is a man aged 35 to 55 with HIV.

The gene calls are TRBV7-2 and TRBJ2-7, with 9 bases matching TRBD1. Germline CDR1 reads SGHTA; CDR2 reads FQGNSA. This CDR3 is 18 amino acids long. V lost 5 bases and J lost 0; bases outside the gene matches: 14. Written as DNA, the CDR3 is TGTGCCAGCAGCCTGAAAGCCGGGACAGGGCCGAGCTCCTACGAGCAGTACTTC. Translating gives CASSLKAGTGPSSYEQYF. The variable domain in full, with the rest retrieved from reference TRBV7-2 and TRBJ2-7, is GAGVSQSPSNKVTEKGKDVELRCDPISGHTALYWYRQSLGQGLEFLIYFQGNSAPDKSGLPSDRFSAERTGGSVSTLTIQRTQQEDSAVYLCASSLKAGTGPSSYEQYFGPGTRLTVT.

The chain combines TRBV5-5 with TRBJ2-2; 14 bases map to TRBD2. This CDR3 contains 16 residues. CDR1 and CDR2 from the germline V gene are SGHKS and YYEKEE (reference sequence). Trimming took 5 bases from V and 3 from J; bases not matched to a gene: 3. The CDR3 bases are TGTGCCAGCAGGCAGACTAGCGGGAGGGACACCGGGGAGCTGTTTTTT. It translates to CASRQTSGRDTGELFF.

The chain uses TRBV28 and TRBJ2-7; 7 bases are a match to TRBD1. Germline CDR1 is MDHEN and CDR2 is SYDVKM. The CDR3 runs to 14 residues. Trimming cost V 4 bases and J 3 bases; bases outside gene matches: 6. The CDR3 region has the DNA TGTGCCAGCAGTTCGGACAGGCCATTCTACGAGCAGTACTTC. Its translation: CASSSDRPFYEQYF.

The chain is built from TRBV20-1 and TRBJ2-5; D gene uncertain. In germline, CDR1 is DFQATT, CDR2 SNEGSKA (reference sequence). V lost 0 bases to trimming and J lost 4 bases, with 0 bases between them. The CDR3 contains 10 residues. CDR3 amino acids: CSAREETQYF. In nucleotides, the CDR3 is TGCAGTGCTAGAGAAGAGACCCAGTACTTC.

The V and J genes are TRBV27 and TRBJ2-3; TRBD2 matches at 12 bases. The CDR3 totals 18 residues. Trimming at V came to 1 base and at J to 1 base, leaving 6 bases not matched to a gene. CDR1 is MNHEY, CDR2 SMNVEV, per germline (reference sequence). In DNA form, the CDR3 reads TGTGCCAGCAGTTTATGGGCTAGCGGGAGGGGAGGCACAGATACGCAGTATTTT. Translation gives CASSLWASGRGGTDTQYF.

V is TRBV11-2 and J is TRBJ2-7; the match to TRBD1 covers 10 bases. V was pared by 1 base and J by 4 bases, with 1 base of the junction left unmatched. Germline V lookup: CDR1 SGHAT, CDR2 FQNNGV. There are 14 residues in the CDR3. The CDR3 DNA reads TGTGCCAGCAGCTTAGGGGACAGGGGTTACGAGCAGTACTTC. The encoded protein is CASSLGDRGYEQYF.

The rearrangement uses TRBV18 and TRBJ1-4; no clear D gene. The CDR3 has 15 amino acids. The V and J ends lost 0 bases and 0 bases respectively, with 5 bases between them. Germline CDR1 and CDR2: KGHSH and LQKENI. CDR3 sequence reads: CASSPPQTTNEKLFF. In DNA form, the CDR3 reads TGTGCCAGCTCACCACCGCAGACAACTAATGAAAAACTGTTTTTT.

The sample holds one count of this clone. Other DNA sequences of this sample code for an identical CDR3. V is TRBV15 and J is TRBJ2-7; 8 bases line up with TRBD2. Germline CDR1 is LNHNV and CDR2 is YYDKDF (reference sequence). J lost 3 bases, V lost 1 base, and 2 bases had no gene match. The CDR3 extends over 14 amino acids. CDR3 in DNA: TGTGCCACCAGCAGAGGCGGGGGGAACTACGAGCAGTACTTC. It encodes CATSRGGGNYEQYF.

The chain is built from TRBV5-1 and TRBJ2-7, with 7 bases that match TRBD1. V shed 2 bases, J shed 6 bases, and the junction held 5 bases outside the gene matches. Looked up from germline, CDR1 is SGHRS and CDR2 is YFSETQ. The CDR3 extends over 13 amino acids. The CDR3 region is CASSLGQAFEQYF. The CDR3 region has the DNA TGCGCCAGCAGCTTAGGACAGGCCTTCGAGCAGTACTTC. The full variable domain, in which reference TRBV5-1 and TRBJ2-7 provide the parts outside the CDR3, is KAGVTQTPRYLIKTRGQQVTLSCSPISGHRSVSWYQQTPGQGLQFLFEYFSETQRNKGNFPGRFSGRQFSNSRSEMNVSTLELGDSALYLCASSLGQAFEQYFGPGTRLTVT.

The chain combines TRBV28 with TRBJ1-2; D not resolved. The CDR3 is 12 residues long. V was clipped by 2 bases and J by 5 bases, with 6 bases between them. Germline V lookup: CDR1 MDHEN, CDR2 SYDVKM. CDR3 region: CASSLTLYGYTF. In DNA, the CDR3 is TGTGCCAGCAGTTTAACACTGTATGGCTACACCTTC.

CDR3 nucleotides: TGTGCCAGTAGCAACCCGGCTACTGGGGCCAACGTCCTGACTTTC. Protein: CASSNPATGANVLTF. The genes are TRBV19 and TRBJ2-6; the D is unclear. Germline loops: CDR1 LNHDA, CDR2 SQIVND (reference sequence). This CDR3 spans 15 amino acids. Between the trimmed V and J ends, which lost 6 bases and 2 bases, there was a span of 11 bases.

This clone was seen just once. The rearrangement links TRBV7-2 to TRBJ1-1; 7 positions agree with TRBD1. Trimming cost V 5 bases and J 5 bases; bases outside gene matches: 5. CDR3 size: 13 residues. Germline V gives CDR1 SGHTA, CDR2 FQGNSA. Here the CDR3 reads CASSRDRETEAFF. The CDR3 region has the DNA TGTGCCAGCAGCAGAGACAGGGAAACTGAAGCTTTCTTT.

The chain joins TRBV4-1 to TRBJ1-4, with D possibly TRBD1 on 5 matching bases. Germline lookup yields CDR1 MGHRA and CDR2 YSYEKL. V lost 2 bases, J lost 7 bases, and 11 bases lay in between. This CDR3 contains 14 residues. This chain's CDR3 is CASSQWGGGEKLFF. The CDR3, as DNA: TGCGCCAGCAGCCAATGGGGCGGTGGTGAAAAACTGTTTTTT.

This chain uses TRBV28 with TRBJ1-5; no reliable D call. This CDR3 spans 12 amino acids. The germline CDR1 and CDR2 sequences are MDHEN and SYDVKM. Between the trimmed V and J ends, which lost 9 bases and 4 bases, there was a span of 10 bases. The CDR3, as DNA: TGTGCCAGTCGACCCAATAATCAGCCCCAGCATTTT. Protein sequence: CASRPNNQPQHF.

The chain has TRBV2 and TRBJ1-2; D unresolved. Germline CDR1 is SNHLY and CDR2 is FYNNEI. V was clipped by 7 bases and J by 8 bases, with 14 bases between them. This CDR3 is 12 amino acids long. As DNA, the CDR3 is TGTGCCAGCATTGATGGACCGAGGGGCTACACCTTC. Translation: CASIDGPRGYTF.

This clone was counted a single time. The chain uses TRBV30 and TRBJ2-6; unclear D gene. V was trimmed by 5 bases and J by 4 bases, leaving 12 bases between them. Germline V gene sequence: CDR1 GTSNPN, CDR2 SVGIG (reference sequence). This CDR3 is built from 14 residues. Here the CDR3 DNA reads TGTGCCTGGTCTCCGGACCTAGGGGCCAACGTCCTGACTTTC. It is translated as CAWSPDLGANVLTF. The variable domain in full, completed from reference TRBV30 and TRBJ2-6, reads SQTIHQWPATLVQPVGSPLSLECTVEGTSNPNLYWYRQAAGRGLQLLFYSVGIGQISSEVPQNLSASRPQDRQFILSSKKLLLSDSGFYLCAWSPDLGANVLTFGAGSRLTVL.

The rearrangement uses TRBV6-5 and TRBJ2-7; 11 bases align to TRBD2. Germline CDR1 is MNHEY and CDR2 is SVGAGI. The CDR3 is made up of 16 amino acids. V lost 4 bases to trimming and J lost 1 base; unmatched junction nucleotides: 6. DNA for the CDR3: TGTGCCAGCAGTTCCCCCGTAGCGGGAGGGTCCTACGAGCAGTACTTC. It is translated as CASSSPVAGGSYEQYF.

This clone was counted once. V is TRBV10-3 and J is TRBJ1-2, with D unresolved. The CDR3 is 16 amino acids. The germline CDR1 and CDR2 sequences are ENHRY and SYGVKD. V dropped 10 bases and J dropped 4 bases, with 25 bases sitting between them. CDR3 in DNA: TGTGCCACCACCCCCACCCCCGGGGAAGACGTCTATGGCTACACCTTC. Its translation: CATTPTPGEDVYGYTF.

The chain couples TRBV4-3 to TRBJ2-1; the D call may be TRBD1 or TRBD2 (5 bases each). The CDR3 totals 18 residues. V was trimmed by 3 bases and J by 10 bases, leaving 28 bases between them. Germline V gives CDR1 LGHNA, CDR2 YSLEER. The CDR3 reads CASSQTPRDADYNVEQFF. The CDR3 DNA is TGCGCCAGCAGCCAGACCCCACGGGACGCAGATTACAATGTGGAGCAGTTCTTC.

This chain links TRBV4-3 with TRBJ2-7, with a possible D match to TRBD1 (6 bases). CDR3 length: 15 residues. Germline V gene lookup returns CDR1 LGHNA and CDR2 YSLEER. V lost 0 bases to trimming and J lost 3 bases, with 12 bases between them. The CDR3 DNA follows: TGCGCCAGCAGCCAAGATGTTCAGGGGCACTACGAGCAGTACTTC. It translates to CASSQDVQGHYEQYF.

The chain uses TRBV19 and TRBJ1-1; 7 nucleotides line up with TRBD1. The length of the CDR3 is 15 residues. In germline, CDR1 is LNHDA, CDR2 SQIVND (reference sequence). After removal of 0 bases from V and 5 bases from J, the junction contained 6 bases not matched to a gene. CDR3 coding DNA: TGTGCCAGTAGTATAGAAGAGGGGGCCTTTACTGAAGCTTTCTTT. As protein: CASSIEEGAFTEAFF.

The chain carries TRBV28 and TRBJ1-2; 7 bases align to TRBD1. The J segment lost 8 bases and the V segment lost 5 bases, leaving 14 bases of the junction unmatched. The germline gives CDR1 MDHEN, CDR2 SYDVKM. The CDR3 is 15 residues long. The CDR3 here is CASSPTTGMRGGYTF. CDR3 nucleotides: TGTGCCAGCAGTCCGACGACAGGGATGAGGGGGGGCTACACCTTC.

The V and J genes are TRBV7-8 and TRBJ2-7, with 10 bases matching TRBD1. This CDR3 contains 16 residues. J lost 5 bases, V lost 3 bases, and 10 bases had no gene match. Germline V gene lookup returns CDR1 SGHVS and CDR2 FQNEAQ. The CDR3 reads CASSLDRGKFLDEQYF. In nucleotides, the CDR3 is TGTGCCAGCAGCTTGGACAGGGGGAAATTTTTGGACGAGCAGTACTTC.

The chain uses TRBV7-2 and TRBJ1-1; D is ambiguous. The CDR3 sequence is 13 residues long. Trimming took off 11 bases at V and 3 bases at J, with 16 bases between the two ends. Germline assignment: CDR1 SGHTA and CDR2 FQGNSA. The CDR3 DNA sequence: TGTGCCTCGGGCCTGGACGGGGACACTGAAGCTTTCTTT. Its protein is CASGLDGDTEAFF.

The chain carries TRBV5-4 and TRBJ2-5; the D is unclear. V gave up 0 bases and J gave up 0 bases, with 6 bases separating them. Germline CDR1 SGHNT, CDR2 YYREEE (reference sequence). This CDR3 spans 14 amino acids. The CDR3 loop reads CASSLAKNQETQYF. The CDR3 nucleotides read TGTGCCAGCAGCTTGGCTAAAAACCAAGAGACCCAGTACTTC.